This passage covers 32 T cell receptor beta chains from one sample sequenced in a study of blood T cell repertoires in COVID-19. The protocol was immunoSEQ multiplex PCR, while the TCRdb copy is restricted to in-frame clones and leaves out a portion. The table has tens of thousands of clones, about four fifths seen once. Source material: peripheral blood. The receptors stem from a human donor in a cohort sampled during active COVID-19.

The chain employs TRBV21-1 and TRBJ1-2; the D segment call TRBD1 is taken from the table without a DNA check. TRBV21-1 is listed as a pseudogene. The CDR3 length is 13 residues. The CDR3: CASRYSDIYGYTF. The DNA of the CDR3 is TGTGCCAGCAGATACTCAGACATCTATGGCTACACCTTC.

The J gene is TRBJ2-7, the V gene TRBV5-1, with D perhaps TRBD1 (7 bases). CDR1 and CDR2 from the germline V gene are SGHRS and YFSETQ. Deletions cut 4 bases from V and 6 bases from J, with 17 bases between. The CDR3 is 14 residues long. CDR3 in DNA: TGCGCCAGCAGCATCCAACGACAGGGAGGCGAGCAGTACTTC. This gives the protein CASSIQRQGGEQYF.

The chain has TRBV7-9 and TRBJ2-3, with 7 bases that match TRBD1. The CDR3 extends over 14 amino acids. Losses at the gene ends were 5 bases for V and 5 bases for J; bases not matched to a gene: 7. Germline V gene data show CDR1 as SEHNR and CDR2 as FQNEAQ (reference sequence). The DNA of the CDR3 is TGTGCCAGCAGCCGACAGGGTCGGGGAGATACGCAGTATTTT. Its translation is CASSRQGRGDTQYF. Full variable domain (rest looked up from reference TRBV7-9 and TRBJ2-3): DTGVSQNPRHKITKRGQNVTFRCDPISEHNRLYWYRQTLGQGPEFLTYFQNEAQLEKSRLLSDRFSAERPKGSFSTLEIQRTEQGDSAMYLCASSRQGRGDTQYFGPGTRLTVL.

This sequence joins TRBV7-9 and TRBJ1-4; no definite D call. The CDR3 sequence is 18 residues long. V was clipped by 2 bases and J by 0 bases, with 16 bases between them. Germline lookup yields CDR1 SEHNR and CDR2 FQNEAQ (reference sequence). The CDR3 region is CASSLSSGANPTNEKLFF. The CDR3 DNA follows: TGTGCCAGCAGCTTATCGTCTGGAGCCAACCCAACTAATGAAAAACTGTTTTTT. Variable domain in full (rest from reference TRBV7-9 and TRBJ1-4): DTGVSQNPRHKITKRGQNVTFRCDPISEHNRLYWYRQTLGQGPEFLTYFQNEAQLEKSRLLSDRFSAERPKGSFSTLEIQRTEQGDSAMYLCASSLSSGANPTNEKLFFGSGTQLSVL.

This clone was detected a few times. The chain employs TRBV30 and TRBJ2-6; D not certain. There are 11 residues in the CDR3. V lost 2 bases to trimming and J lost 11 bases, with 7 bases between them. Germline assignment: CDR1 GTSNPN and CDR2 SVGIG (reference sequence). CDR3 protein: CAWSPRDVLTF. CDR3 in DNA: TGTGCCTGGAGTCCCCGGGACGTCCTGACTTTC. Based on the CDR3 plus reference TRBV30 and TRBJ2-6, the full variable domain is SQTIHQWPATLVQPVGSPLSLECTVEGTSNPNLYWYRQAAGRGLQLLFYSVGIGQISSEVPQNLSASRPQDRQFILSSKKLLLSDSGFYLCAWSPRDVLTFGAGSRLTVL.

The V and J genes are TRBV27 and TRBJ2-3; weak D call: TRBD2 (5 bases). Trimming took 5 bases from V and 6 from J, leaving 12 bases between them. Germline V gene sequence: CDR1 MNHEY, CDR2 SMNVEV (reference sequence). CDR3 length equals 13 residues. CDR3 nucleotide sequence: TGTGCCAGCAGTGAAGGACTCTTCGATACGCAGTATTTT. It translates to CASSEGLFDTQYF.

J is TRBJ2-5 and V is TRBV7-2; 9 positions match TRBD2. The V and J ends lost 1 base and 1 base, in that order; junction bases with no gene match: 7. Germline V gives CDR1 SGHTA, CDR2 FQGNSA. The CDR3 length is 17 residues. The DNA for the CDR3 is TGTGCCAGCAGCTTAGGGATGAGCGGGGGGCCCCAAGAGACCCAGTACTTC. Translation gives CASSLGMSGGPQETQYF.

The CDR3 nucleotides read TGCGCCAGCAGCTTGGGAGGCAGGGCGATCTACGAGCAGTACTTC. Its translation: CASSLGGRAIYEQYF. The rearrangement joins TRBV5-1 to TRBJ2-7; perhaps TRBD1 as D (5 bases). The germline CDR1 and CDR2 sequences are SGHRS and YFSETQ. The CDR3 is 15 residues long. Trimming cost V 0 bases and J 3 bases, with 13 bases left between them.

This clone was recorded once. The rearrangement uses TRBV5-1 and TRBJ1-5; D gene ambiguous. The CDR3 is 14 amino acids. Germline V gene data show CDR1 as SGHRS and CDR2 as YFSETQ. V shed 0 bases and J shed 6 bases, with 10 bases lying between them. CDR3 residues: CASSLALNSQPQHF. The CDR3 nucleotides read TGCGCCAGCAGCTTGGCCCTGAATAGTCAGCCCCAGCATTTT.

V is TRBV14 and J is TRBJ1-4, with 7 bases fitting TRBD1. V gave up 4 bases and J gave up 4 bases; unmatched junction bases: 6. The CDR3 has 15 residues. Germline values: CDR1 SGHDN, CDR2 FVKESK. The CDR3 DNA reads as TGTGCCAGCAGCCCCCCGGGACAGCTTAATGAAAAACTGTTTTTT. This translates into CASSPPGQLNEKLFF.

The V gene is TRBV5-1, the J gene TRBJ2-7; TRBD1 agrees at 8 bases. In germline, CDR1 is SGHRS, CDR2 YFSETQ. Unmatched junction bases numbered 15, after V lost 6 bases and J lost 4 bases. The length of the CDR3 is 16 residues. The DNA of the CDR3 is TGCGCCAGCACCAGTCCATTAAGGACAGGGAGATACGAGCAGTACTTC. Its protein is CASTSPLRTGRYEQYF.

About this clone: The same CDR3 can be traced to other DNA sequences in this sample. The DNA of the CDR3 is TGTGCCAGCAGCCTAACAGGGGGAGCTGGGGCCAACGTCCTGACTTTC. Its translation is CASSLTGGAGANVLTF. This chain connects TRBV7-2 to TRBJ2-6; 8 bases match TRBD1. V was pared by 5 bases and J by 2 bases, with 5 bases of the junction left unmatched. This CDR3 contains 16 residues. Germline CDR1 reads SGHTA; CDR2 reads FQGNSA.

The chain has TRBV25-1 and TRBJ2-7, with 8 bases that match TRBD2. In germline, CDR1 is MGHDK, CDR2 SYGVNS. The CDR3 extends over 15 amino acids. The V segment lost 0 bases and the J segment 4 bases; nucleotides outside the gene matches: 5. CDR3 amino acids: CASSEYVAGKYEQYF. The CDR3 DNA sequence: TGTGCCAGCAGTGAATATGTAGCGGGGAAGTACGAGCAGTACTTC.

This chain uses TRBV12-5 with TRBJ2-3; D not certain. V lost 3 bases and J 6 bases, leaving 7 bases between the germline ends. The germline V gene has CDR1 LGHNT and CDR2 FRNRAP. The CDR3 runs 12 residues. CDR3 sequence: CASGLAGDTQYF. In DNA form, the CDR3 reads TGTGCTAGTGGTTTAGCAGGCGATACGCAGTATTTT. The complete variable domain, with remaining parts taken from reference TRBV12-5 and TRBJ2-3, reads DARVTQTPRHKVTEMGQEVTMRCQPILGHNTVFWYRQTMMQGLELLAYFRNRAPLDDSGMPKDRFSAEMPDATLATLKIQPSEPRDSAVYFCASGLAGDTQYFGPGTRLTVL.

This chain connects TRBV7-2 to TRBJ2-7; 9 nucleotides agree with TRBD1. Germline CDR1 SGHTA, CDR2 FQGNSA. Trimming removed 5 bases from V and 4 bases from J; junction bases left unmatched: 6. The CDR3 covers 14 residues. CDR3 nucleotides: TGTGCCAGCAGCGCCGGGACAGGGTCTTACGAGCAGTACTTC. The encoded protein is CASSAGTGSYEQYF.

The table lists this clone with a count of one. The chain employs TRBV9 and TRBJ2-7, with D perhaps TRBD2 (6 bases). V shed 2 bases and J shed 2 bases, with 11 bases lying between them. Germline V gives CDR1 SGDLS, CDR2 YYNGEE. This CDR3 is 14 amino acids long. The CDR3 here is CASSVRDGTYEQYF. The CDR3 coding sequence is TGTGCCAGCAGCGTGCGGGACGGAACCTACGAGCAGTACTTC.

This chain connects TRBV28 to TRBJ1-1; 8 bases agree with TRBD1. There are 12 residues in the CDR3. V gave up 6 bases and J gave up 12 bases; unmatched junction bases: 9. Germline V lookup: CDR1 MDHEN, CDR2 SYDVKM. CDR3 protein: CASRPTTGVPFF. CDR3 nucleotide sequence: TGTGCCAGCAGACCCACGACAGGGGTTCCTTTCTTT.

The J gene is TRBJ2-5, the V gene TRBV24-1; D might be TRBD1 (5 bases). Gene TRBJ2-7 matches the end of the DNA better, so the J call may be wrong. This CDR3 is built from 12 residues. CDR1 KGHDR and CDR2 SFDVKD come from the germline V gene. CDR3 sequence reads: CATNRSTYEQYF. The CDR3 DNA is TGTGCCACCAACAGGTCTACCTACGAGCAGTACTTC.

The rearrangement joins TRBV4-3 to TRBJ2-7, with D uncertain. Trimming stripped 0 bases from V and 8 bases from J, with 14 bases between. Germline assignment: CDR1 LGHNA and CDR2 YSLEER. This CDR3 has 14 amino acids. CDR3: CASSQDTTQPKQYF. In nucleotides, the CDR3 is TGCGCCAGCAGCCAAGACACTACACAACCGAAGCAGTACTTC.

The rearrangement joins TRBV29-1 to TRBJ2-3, with D unresolved. This CDR3 has 13 residues. Germline V gene lookup returns CDR1 SQVTM and CDR2 ANQGSEA. Trimming removed 1 base from V and 7 bases from J, with 12 bases in between. The CDR3 loop is CSVEGQVLNTQYF. Here the CDR3 DNA reads TGCAGCGTTGAAGGTCAGGTCCTAAATACGCAGTATTTT.

This rearrangement joins TRBV25-1 to TRBJ1-2, with D hard to call. Germline-derived CDR1 and CDR2 are MGHDK and SYGVNS. The CDR3 contains 11 residues. V lost 3 bases and J lost 7, with 6 bases in between. In nucleotides, the CDR3 is TGTGCCAGCAGTGACGCGGTTGGCTACACCTTC. Amino acids: CASSDAVGYTF.

The chain recombines TRBV15 with TRBJ1-5; tentatively, D is TRBD1 (5 bases). The CDR3 consists of 21 residues. Germline-derived CDR1 and CDR2 are LNHNV and YYDKDF (reference sequence). Deletions cut 3 bases from V and 0 bases from J, with 27 bases between. As DNA, the CDR3 is TGTGCCACCAGCAGCATTCTGCGACGGGACTCCTTCCCCTATAGCAATCAGCCCCAGCATTTT. Amino acid sequence: CATSSILRRDSFPYSNQPQHF.

This sequence joins TRBV6-5 and TRBJ1-2, with a possible D match to TRBD1 (5 bases). Germline CDR1 reads MNHEY; CDR2 reads SVGAGI. V shed 6 bases and J shed 1 base, with 6 bases lying between them. CDR3 length equals 12 residues. The CDR3, as DNA: TGTGCCAGCAGCCAGGGTAACTATGGCTACACCTTC. The encoded protein is CASSQGNYGYTF.

The J gene is TRBJ1-5, the V gene TRBV11-2, with TRBD1 matching over 9 bases. The J segment lost 5 bases and the V segment lost 5 bases, leaving 7 bases of the junction unmatched. Germline lookup yields CDR1 SGHAT and CDR2 FQNNGV. CDR3 length equals 15 residues. CDR3 sequence reads: CASSTGTGFHQPQHF. The CDR3 DNA reads as TGTGCCAGCAGCACAGGGACAGGGTTTCATCAGCCCCAGCATTTT.

The J gene is TRBJ2-6, the V gene TRBV4-2, with TRBD1 as a possible D gene (5 bases). The CDR3 runs 17 residues. V lost 2 bases and J 0 bases, leaving 11 bases between the germline ends. The germline CDR1 and CDR2 sequences are LGHNA and YNFKEQ. The CDR3 nucleotides read TGTGCCAGCAGCCAAAGTCAGGGTAACTCTGGGGCCAACGTCCTGACTTTC. Protein product: CASSQSQGNSGANVLTF.

Only one count was recorded for this clone. The rearrangement links TRBV5-5 to TRBJ2-7, with a weak D call TRBD2 (5 bases). Germline V gene lookup returns CDR1 SGHKS and CDR2 YYEKEE (reference sequence). V dropped 10 bases and J dropped 4 bases, with 12 bases sitting between them. The CDR3 has 11 amino acids. CDR3 bases: TGTGCCTCCACGCCGGGGTACGAGCAGTACTTC. Translated, it gives CASTPGYEQYF.

The V call is TRBV5-1, the J call TRBJ2-7, with 7 bases lining up with TRBD2. V gave up 0 bases and J gave up 2 bases; unmatched junction bases: 8. Germline values: CDR1 SGHRS, CDR2 YFSETQ. The CDR3 extends over 16 amino acids. CDR3 sequence reads: CASSLGGRGFPYEQYF. Written as DNA, the CDR3 is TGCGCCAGCAGCTTGGGTGGGAGGGGTTTCCCCTACGAGCAGTACTTC.

The J gene is TRBJ1-2, the V gene TRBV30; 7 bases align to TRBD1. Per germline, CDR1 GTSNPN and CDR2 SVGIG (reference sequence). The ends lost 5 bases at V and 3 bases at J; junction bases unmatched: 3. The CDR3 spans 12 residues. DNA for the CDR3: TGTGCCTGGGGACAGGCTTACTATGGCTACACCTTC. It specifies CAWGQAYYGYTF.

The chain uses TRBV2 and TRBJ2-7, with 7 bases that match TRBD2. The CDR3 has 13 residues. The V and J ends lost 3 bases and 2 bases, in that order; junction bases with no gene match: 1. The germline V gene has CDR1 SNHLY and CDR2 FYNNEI. The CDR3: CASSDGGTYEQYF. DNA of the CDR3: TGTGCCAGCAGTGACGGGGGGACCTACGAGCAGTACTTC.

V usage is TRBV2 and J usage is TRBJ1-6; D possibly corresponds to TRBD1 (5 bases). The V gene's germline CDR1 is SNHLY and CDR2 FYNNEI. CDR3 size: 14 residues. V was pared by 4 bases and J by 11 bases, with 15 bases between. The CDR3 protein is CASSGGVGGTPLHF. The CDR3 bases are TGTGCCAGCAGTGGTGGGGTTGGGGGGACACCCCTCCACTTT.

J is TRBJ1-6 and V is TRBV2; D gene unclear. V was shortened by 7 bases and J by 8 bases, with 18 bases between the two germline ends. The CDR3 loop spans 15 amino acids. Germline CDR1 is SNHLY and CDR2 is FYNNEI. CDR3 nucleotide sequence: TGTGCCAGCACCATCGAGGGAGGGTTTTATTCACCCCTCCACTTT. This codes for CASTIEGGFYSPLHF.

The chain uses TRBV5-1 and TRBJ1-4, with a possible D match to TRBD1 (6 bases). This CDR3 has 15 amino acids. V lost 2 bases and J lost 8, with 16 bases in between. Germline V CDR1 and CDR2: SGHRS, YFSETQ. The CDR3 DNA sequence: TGCGCCAGCAGCTTAGGCCAGGGGCTGTTCGAAAAACTGTTTTTT. Its protein is CASSLGQGLFEKLFF.